This is a list of T cell receptor beta chains from one sample in a study of human T cells and chemical hapten exposure. MiXCR, run by TCRdb on the RACE reads, gives a single entry per CDR3 protein. This table holds around 380,000 distinct CDR3 sequences, around 4.8% found once. The starting material was whole blood, obtained in connection with sensitization to the hapten diphenylcyclopropenone (DPC). These TCRs come from a woman between 50 and 59 years old with alopecia areata. Some clones in this sample may be carry-over from other donors' samples. Both conserved end residues are part of each CDR3. Fields, in order: D gene, J gene, V gene, clone size, CDR3 DNA, CDR3 protein. A D gene is named only where the DNA matches it firmly. Clone size is not always given. Where it is, it says once, few, many or a class for expanded clones.

D: NA; J: TRBJ2-7; V: TRBV30; size: many; DNA: TGTGCCTGGAGTGCCGACGCCTACGAGCAGTACTTC; CDR3: CAWSADAYEQYF
D: NA; J: TRBJ1-1; V: TRBV4-1; size: many; DNA: TGCGCCAGCAGCCAAGATAACATCCCGAACACTGAAGCTTTCTTT; CDR3: CASSQDNIPNTEAFF
D: NA; J: TRBJ1-1; V: TRBV29-1; size: many; DNA: TGCAGCGTTGGGGGGATCTTTAACACTGAAGCTTTCTTT; CDR3: CSVGGIFNTEAFF
D: TRBD2; J: TRBJ2-2; V: TRBV29-1; size: NA; DNA: TGCAGCGTTCGCCAGGGGACTAGCGGAATCAACACCGGGGAGCTGTTTTTT; CDR3: CSVRQGTSGINTGELFF
D: TRBD1; J: TRBJ1-5; V: TRBV7-2; size: many; DNA: TGTGCCAGCACTTTCGGGACAGCCAATCAGCCCCAGCATTTT; CDR3: CASTFGTANQPQHF
D: NA; J: TRBJ2-2; V: TRBV12-3/TRBV12-4; size: many; DNA: TGTGCCAGCAGTCCCAGGGGCGCCGGGGAGCTGTTTTTT; CDR3: CASSPRGAGELFF
D: NA; J: TRBJ1-5; V: TRBV27; size: NA; DNA: TGTGCCAGCGCGCCACGGGGGGCAAGACAGCCCCAGCATTTT; CDR3: CASAPRGARQPQHF
D: NA; J: TRBJ2-6; V: TRBV6-1; size: many; DNA: TGTGCCAGCAGTGAAGAGGCACGGATTAGCTCTGGGGCCAACGTCCTGACTTTC; CDR3: CASSEEARISSGANVLTF
D: TRBD1; J: TRBJ1-5; V: TRBV7-2; size: many; DNA: TGTGCCAGCAGCCAAATTACAGGGGAACAGCCCCAGCATTTT; CDR3: CASSQITGEQPQHF
D: NA; J: TRBJ2-1; V: TRBV11-2; size: many; DNA: TGTGCCAGCAGCTTAGGGCTCGCGGGGAAAACCCATGGTGAGCAGTTCTTC; CDR3: CASSLGLAGKTHGEQFF
D: NA; J: TRBJ2-3; V: TRBV14; size: NA; DNA: TGTGCCAGCAGCGCGGGGCGGGGCACAGATACGCAGTATTTT; CDR3: CASSAGRGTDTQYF
D: NA; J: TRBJ2-3; V: TRBV7-8; size: many; DNA: TGTGCCAGCAGCTTAAAGCGACATACGCAGTATTTT; CDR3: CASSLKRHTQYF
D: NA; J: TRBJ2-3; V: TRBV12-3/TRBV12-4; size: many; DNA: TGTGCCAGCAGTACCACTGGATACACAGATACGCAGTATTTT; CDR3: CASSTTGYTDTQYF
D: NA; J: TRBJ1-4; V: TRBV27; size: NA; DNA: TGTGCCAGCAGTTTAAGCCTGGGGTTTACTAATGAAAAACTGTTTTTT; CDR3: CASSLSLGFTNEKLFF
D: NA; J: TRBJ2-3; V: TRBV29-1; size: NA; DNA: TGCAGCGTTGAGTCGCGGAGGGGGGATACGCAGTATTTT; CDR3: CSVESRRGDTQYF
D: TRBD1; J: TRBJ1-2; V: TRBV7-9; size: many; DNA: TGTGCCAGCAGCTCACAGGGGATCGGTGGCTACACCTTC; CDR3: CASSSQGIGGYTF
D: NA; J: TRBJ1-1; V: TRBV13; size: NA; DNA: TGTGCCAGCAGCTTAAGAACCGGGAACGTAACTGAAGCTTTCTTT; CDR3: CASSLRTGNVTEAFF
D: TRBD1; J: TRBJ2-7; V: TRBV13; size: many; DNA: TGTGCCAGCAGCTTAGCCTTCCTGGGACAGGGGGACGAGCAGTACTTC; CDR3: CASSLAFLGQGDEQYF
D: TRBD2; J: TRBJ2-5; V: TRBV4-2; size: many; DNA: TGTGCCAGCAGCCAAGAGCGTGGTCCGGGAGGGCAAGAGACCCAGTACTTC; CDR3: CASSQERGPGGQETQYF
D: NA; J: TRBJ1-5; V: TRBV7-2; size: many; DNA: TGTGCCAGCAGCACGGCGGACGGCCGGCGGGCCCAGCATTTT; CDR3: CASSTADGRRAQHF
D: TRBD2; J: TRBJ2-3; V: TRBV28; size: NA; DNA: TGTGCCAGCAGTTTACCGACTAGCGGGGGGTACACAGATACGCAGTATTTT; CDR3: CASSLPTSGGYTDTQYF
D: NA; J: TRBJ2-1; V: TRBV12-3/TRBV12-4; size: many; DNA: TGTGCCAGCAGCGGAGGGGCTGAGCAGTTCTTC; CDR3: CASSGGAEQFF
D: NA; J: TRBJ1-2; V: TRBV3-1; size: NA; DNA: TGTGCCAGCAGCCAATTTGATGCTAACTATGGCTACACCTTC; CDR3: CASSQFDANYGYTF
D: NA; J: TRBJ2-6; V: TRBV5-1; size: few; DNA: TGCGCCAGCAGCGGTCCCAGGGAATTCTCCCCTGGGGCCAACGTCCTGACTTTC; CDR3: CASSGPREFSPGANVLTF
D: NA; J: TRBJ2-2; V: TRBV7-2; size: few; DNA: TGTGCCAGCAGCTTCGTAAGGGGAGCAACCACCGGGGAGCTGTTTTTT; CDR3: CASSFVRGATTGELFF
D: TRBD1; J: TRBJ1-5; V: TRBV30; size: few; DNA: TGTGCCTGGAGTGTACAGACAGGGAATCAGCCCCAGCATTTT; CDR3: CAWSVQTGNQPQHF
D: TRBD1; J: TRBJ2-3; V: TRBV30; size: NA; DNA: TGTGCCTGGAGAATGGGCAGGGGGACAGATACGCAGTATTTT; CDR3: CAWRMGRGTDTQYF
D: TRBD2; J: TRBJ2-3; V: TRBV2; size: many; DNA: TGTGCCAGAGCCGGGACTAGCGGGGGGAGCACAGATACGCAGTATTTT; CDR3: CARAGTSGGSTDTQYF
D: TRBD2; J: TRBJ2-1; V: TRBV27; size: many; DNA: TGTGCCAGCAGTTTAACCGGGACTAGCGGGAGAAATGAGCAGTTCTTC; CDR3: CASSLTGTSGRNEQFF